What follows are 15 T cell receptor beta chains derived from one specimen sequenced in a study of cytomegalovirus exposure and HLA in healthy donors. The PCR used 60 Vbeta and 13 Jbeta primers. Profiled with immunoSEQ multiplex PCR; TCRdb holds only in-frame clones, not every one. This table has more than 150,000 clones, around 73% appearing once. Sequenced input: PBMCs. The receptor source for this set is a male donor in good health and CMV-seronegative.

The V gene is TRBV7-9, the J gene TRBJ2-7; 8 nucleotides match TRBD2. Germline V gene sequence: CDR1 SEHNR, CDR2 FQNEAQ (reference sequence). The CDR3 runs to 18 residues. Unmatched junction bases numbered 11, after V lost 1 base and J lost 0 bases. DNA of the CDR3: TGTGCCAGCAGCTTAGGGGGCGGGGCGGGAGGATCCTCCTACGAGCAGTACTTC. Its translation: CASSLGGGAGGSSYEQYF. The whole variable domain, remainder taken from reference TRBV7-9 and TRBJ2-7, is DTGVSQNPRHKITKRGQNVTFRCDPISEHNRLYWYRQTLGQGPEFLTYFQNEAQLEKSRLLSDRFSAERPKGSFSTLEIQRTEQGDSAMYLCASSLGGGAGGSSYEQYFGPGTRLTVT.

The chain has TRBV6-1 and TRBJ2-1; 11 bases map to TRBD2. The CDR3 contains 16 residues. CDR1 and CDR2 from the germline V gene are MNHNS and SASEGT. The V and J ends lost 2 bases and 6 bases, in that order; junction bases with no gene match: 6. CDR3 region: CASSESLGTSGNEQFF. CDR3 nucleotides: TGTGCCAGCAGTGAATCATTGGGGACTAGCGGCAATGAGCAGTTCTTC.

This clone was seen once. The chain carries TRBV7-6 and TRBJ2-1; 11 nucleotides align to TRBD2. The germline CDR1 and CDR2 sequences are SGHVS and FNYEAQ. V lost 3 bases to trimming and J lost 8 bases; unmatched junction nucleotides: 9. There are 16 residues in the CDR3. CDR3 residues: CASSFNSGRAVDEQFF. The DNA of the CDR3 is TGTGCCAGCAGCTTCAATAGCGGGAGGGCCGTGGATGAGCAGTTCTTC.

This clone is a singleton in its sample. The rearrangement links TRBV27 to TRBJ2-7; a possible D gene is TRBD2 (6 bases). CDR3 length: 14 residues. Trimming removed 3 bases from V and 7 bases from J, with 16 bases in between. From germline, CDR1 is MNHEY and CDR2 SMNVEV (reference sequence). The CDR3 spells CASSFSSGVREQYF. The CDR3 DNA is TGTGCCAGCAGTTTCTCTTCGGGAGTAAGGGAGCAGTACTTC.

V gene TRBV7-2 combines with J gene TRBJ1-5, with 7 bases aligning to TRBD1. Losses at the gene ends were 3 bases for V and 2 bases for J; bases not matched to a gene: 4. Germline-derived CDR1 and CDR2 are SGHTA and FQGNSA. This CDR3 has 15 amino acids. CDR3 loop: CASSLGQSGNQPQHF. The CDR3 DNA follows: TGTGCCAGCAGCTTGGGACAGTCGGGCAATCAGCCCCAGCATTTT.

The chain links TRBV6-4 to TRBJ2-7; D gene ambiguous. The germline CDR1 and CDR2 sequences are MRHNA and SNTAGT. The length of the CDR3 is 15 residues. V lost 0 bases, J lost 2 bases, and 11 bases lay in between. The CDR3 is CASSDSPQPAYEQYF. CDR3 nucleotides: TGTGCCAGCAGTGACTCCCCACAGCCCGCCTACGAGCAGTACTTC.

This clone was found a few times. J is TRBJ2-7 and V is TRBV14; D possibly corresponds to TRBD1 (5 bases). The germline V gene encodes CDR1 SGHDN and CDR2 FVKESK. This CDR3 is 13 amino acids long. Trimming left V 5 bases short and J 3 bases short, with 11 bases between. The CDR3 region is CASSVQGSYEQYF. CDR3 DNA sequence: TGTGCCAGCAGCGTGCAGGGAAGCTACGAGCAGTACTTC.

This clone was counted a few times. The chain links TRBV2 to TRBJ2-7; TRBD2 matches 11 bases. V lost 7 bases, J lost 5 bases, and 7 bases stayed unmatched. Germline V gives CDR1 SNHLY, CDR2 FYNNEI. The CDR3 loop spans 14 amino acids. CDR3 nucleotide sequence: TGTGCCAGCAACCTTAGCGGGAGGGGTAACGAGCAGTACTTC. This codes for CASNLSGRGNEQYF. The complete variable domain, with remaining parts taken from reference TRBV2 and TRBJ2-7, reads EPEVTQTPSHQVTQMGQEVILRCVPISNHLYFYWYRQILGQKVEFLVSFYNNEISEKSEIFDDQFSVERPDGSNFTLKIRSTKLEDSAMYFCASNLSGRGNEQYFGPGTRLTVT.

This chain connects TRBV28 to TRBJ2-5; TRBD2 matches 12 bases. V lost 5 bases and J lost 5; bases outside the gene matches: 9. In germline, CDR1 is MDHEN, CDR2 SYDVKM. CDR3 size: 16 residues. CDR3 residues: CASSPMTSGSVETQYF. CDR3 nucleotide sequence: TGTGCCAGCAGTCCTATGACTAGCGGGAGCGTGGAGACCCAGTACTTC.

This clone was observed a few times. This rearrangement joins TRBV30 to TRBJ1-6, with no clear D. The length of the CDR3 is 13 residues. The germline V gene has CDR1 GTSNPN and CDR2 SVGIG (reference sequence). Trimming removed 3 bases at V and 11 bases at J, with 14 bases between. The CDR3 sequence: CAWRESMGAPLHF. The CDR3 DNA sequence: TGTGCCTGGAGGGAGAGTATGGGTGCACCCCTCCACTTT. The full variable domain, rest sourced from reference TRBV30 and TRBJ1-6, is SQTIHQWPATLVQPVGSPLSLECTVEGTSNPNLYWYRQAAGRGLQLLFYSVGIGQISSEVPQNLSASRPQDRQFILSSKKLLLSDSGFYLCAWRESMGAPLHFGNGTRLTVT.

The chain recombines TRBV28 with TRBJ2-3; TRBD2 agrees at 11 bases. CDR1 and CDR2 from the germline V gene are MDHEN and SYDVKM. This CDR3 spans 15 amino acids. The junction had 5 bases not matched to a gene; V was cut back by 7 bases and J by 2 bases. CDR3 DNA: TGTGCCAGCAAGACTAGCGGGACTGACACAGATACGCAGTATTTT. Its translation: CASKTSGTDTDTQYF.

This clone was picked up a small number of times. This rearrangement joins TRBV5-4 to TRBJ2-3, with no clear D. CDR1 and CDR2 from the germline V gene are SGHNT and YYREEE (reference sequence). This CDR3 contains 17 residues. V was cut by 4 bases and J by 2 bases, with 20 bases left in between. For the CDR3, the DNA is TGTGCCAGCAGCCCGAGCGCTACGCCCTCTTACACAGATACGCAGTATTTT. Translating it yields CASSPSATPSYTDTQYF.

The chain carries TRBV6-1 and TRBJ2-1, with D unresolved. Per the germline V gene, CDR1 is MNHNS and CDR2 is SASEGT. The CDR3 runs 15 residues. V shed 3 bases and J shed 4 bases, with 13 bases lying between them. CDR3 sequence reads: CASSDPSLSYNEQFF. The CDR3 DNA follows: TGTGCCAGCAGTGATCCAAGCCTCTCATACAATGAGCAGTTCTTC.

This clone has only a few counts. The chain uses TRBV7-2 and TRBJ2-3; 12 bases agree with TRBD2. CDR1 is SGHTA and CDR2 is FQGNSA in the germline V gene. The V segment lost 7 bases and the J segment 8 bases; nucleotides outside the gene matches: 10. CDR3 length equals 15 residues. The CDR3, as DNA: TGTGCCAGCACCACGCTAGCGGGGGGGTCCGGTACGCAGTATTTT. Its protein product is CASTTLAGGSGTQYF.

This clone showed up just once. The CDR3 bases are TGTGCCTCTTTTAGGGCGGGGGAGTACCAAGAGACCCAGTACTTC. This translates into CASFRAGEYQETQYF. The V and J genes are TRBV5-6 and TRBJ2-5; TRBD2 agrees at 7 bases. V lost 10 bases, J lost 0 bases, and 12 bases stayed unmatched. CDR3 size: 15 residues. Germline V lookup: CDR1 SGHDT, CDR2 YYEEEE.